This entry lists 3 T cell receptor beta chains sequenced from one sample in a study of blood T cell repertoires in COVID-19. This table comes from immunoSEQ multiplex PCR, and its TCRdb copy is limited to in-frame clones, with some not included. This sample carries fewer than 200,000 clones, 70% to 90% of them seen once, and the ten largest clones take 7% to 10%. Sequencing was done on a sample of peripheral blood. The source is a man aged 50 or older with active or convalescent COVID-19.

The chain uses TRBV4-2 and TRBJ1-3; possible D gene TRBD1, 5 bases. The V end was cut by 0 bases, the J end by 0 bases, with 15 bases between. There are 18 residues in the CDR3. From germline, CDR1 is LGHNA and CDR2 YNFKEQ. The CDR3 is CASSQERRGSSSGNTIYF. Here the CDR3 DNA reads TGTGCCAGCAGCCAAGAAAGGCGGGGGTCCTCCTCTGGAAACACCATATATTTT.

The chain has TRBV28 and TRBJ2-7; 9 nucleotides match TRBD1. The CDR3 covers 14 residues. Trimming cost V 7 bases and J 5 bases; bases outside gene matches: 9. CDR1 is MDHEN, CDR2 SYDVKM, per germline. DNA of the CDR3: TGTGCCAGCAACTCATGGACAGGGGCCGACGAGCAGTACTTC. Its translation is CASNSWTGADEQYF.

V usage is TRBV5-1 and J usage is TRBJ1-2, with 8 bases aligning to TRBD1. This CDR3 has 15 residues. Trimming at V came to 5 bases and at J to 7 bases, leaving 13 bases not matched to a gene. Germline lookup yields CDR1 SGHRS and CDR2 YFSETQ. The CDR3 sequence: CASRFNTQGAFGYTF. The CDR3 DNA reads as TGCGCCAGCAGATTCAATACTCAGGGGGCGTTTGGCTACACCTTC.